Listed here are 17 T cell receptor beta chains from one sample, sequenced in a study of blood T cell repertoires in COVID-19. The method was immunoSEQ multiplex PCR; TCRdb's version includes in-frame clones alone and lacks a portion of them. The top ten hold roughly 3.9% of the sample, which has tens of thousands of clones, around 67% seen once. Sequencing used peripheral blood. These receptors all come from a man between 65 and 85 years old with COVID-19, enrolled during active disease.

The chain combines TRBV18 with TRBJ1-1; weak D call: TRBD1 (6 bases). This CDR3 spans 14 amino acids. With 1 base removed from V and 3 bases from J, the gap between germline ends came to 9 bases. CDR1 is KGHSH, CDR2 LQKENI, per germline. Here the CDR3 reads CASSPRDTHTEAFF. The CDR3 DNA follows: TGTGCCAGCTCACCACGGGACACGCACACTGAAGCTTTCTTT.

The chain combines TRBV28 with TRBJ2-3, with 15 bases that match TRBD2. The V segment lost 5 bases and the J segment 4 bases; nucleotides outside the gene matches: 4. CDR1 is MDHEN and CDR2 is SYDVKM in the germline V gene. The CDR3 covers 16 residues. In nucleotides, the CDR3 is TGTGCCAGCAGTGGGGGACTAGCGGGAGGACCAGATACGCAGTATTTT. This codes for CASSGGLAGGPDTQYF.

The CDR3 DNA reads TGTGCCAGCAGCGTAGACCGGTTCTCTGGAAACACCATATATTTT. This codes for CASSVDRFSGNTIYF. This rearrangement joins TRBV9 to TRBJ1-3; D call uncertain. The germline CDR1 and CDR2 sequences are SGDLS and YYNGEE. CDR3 length equals 15 residues. V dropped 0 bases and J dropped 0 bases, with 7 bases sitting between them.

The V gene is TRBV7-9, the J gene TRBJ2-2; the D is unclear. V lost 1 base, J lost 3 bases, and 3 bases lay in between. The CDR3 is 13 residues long. The V gene's germline CDR1 is SEHNR and CDR2 FQNEAQ (reference sequence). The CDR3 DNA follows: TGTGCCAGCAGCTTAGTAGACACCGGGGAGCTGTTTTTT. Translating it yields CASSLVDTGELFF.

The J gene is TRBJ2-7, the V gene TRBV6-5, with a possible D match to TRBD2 (6 bases). The CDR3 length is 15 residues. Deletions cut 0 bases from V and 4 bases from J, with 13 bases between. Germline CDR1 MNHEY, CDR2 SVGAGI. Here the CDR3 DNA reads TGTGCCAGCAGTTACTCATGGGGGGAGGAGTACGAGCAGTACTTC. Translation: CASSYSWGEEYEQYF.

The rearrangement links TRBV27 to TRBJ2-7; maybe TRBD2 (6 bases). Germline loops: CDR1 MNHEY, CDR2 SMNVEV (reference sequence). The length of the CDR3 is 17 residues. The V and J ends lost 2 bases and 1 base respectively, with 18 bases between them. The CDR3 protein is CASSLDASAGESYEQYF. CDR3 nucleotide sequence: TGTGCCAGCAGTTTAGATGCCTCAGCGGGTGAGTCCTACGAGCAGTACTTC.

This chain uses TRBV3-1 (or the pseudogene TRBV3-2) with TRBJ1-2; 9 bases are a match to TRBD1. CDR1 and CDR2 (germline): LGHDT, YNNKEL (reference sequence). The CDR3 has 14 residues. Germline trimming cut 4 bases from V and 8 bases from J; bases unmatched to any gene: 8. CDR3 sequence reads: CASSPRDREGGYTF. CDR3 coding DNA: TGTGCCAGCAGCCCCCGGGACAGGGAGGGGGGCTACACCTTC.

This rearrangement joins TRBV5-6 to TRBJ1-5; no firm D call. CDR1 and CDR2 (germline): SGHDT, YYEEEE. The CDR3 is 14 amino acids. V shed 6 bases and J shed 5 bases, with 15 bases lying between them. The CDR3 here is CASKAWAADQPQHF. DNA of the CDR3: TGTGCCAGCAAGGCCTGGGCAGCCGATCAGCCCCAGCATTTT.

The chain carries TRBV30 and TRBJ1-5, with D unclear. CDR3 length: 15 amino acids. V lost 0 bases and J 3 bases, leaving 12 bases between the germline ends. Germline CDR1 is GTSNPN and CDR2 is SVGIG (reference sequence). CDR3 protein: CAWSVTAGYNQPQHF. The DNA for the CDR3 is TGTGCCTGGAGTGTAACAGCGGGTTACAATCAGCCCCAGCATTTT.

This chain connects TRBV19 to TRBJ1-1, with 7 bases that match TRBD1. The CDR3 covers 14 residues. V shed 7 bases, J shed 4 bases, and the junction held 9 bases outside the gene matches. Looked up from germline, CDR1 is LNHDA and CDR2 is SQIVND (reference sequence). CDR3 region: CASTPQQGFTEAFF. CDR3 DNA: TGTGCCAGTACTCCTCAACAGGGGTTCACTGAAGCTTTCTTT.

CDR3 in amino acids: CAISGQGGYEQYF. DNA for the CDR3: TGTGCCATCTCGGGACAGGGGGGTTACGAGCAGTACTTC. The chain has TRBV10-3 and TRBJ2-7; 11 bases line up with TRBD1. CDR1 ENHRY and CDR2 SYGVKD come from the germline V gene. V lost 8 bases and J lost 4; bases outside the gene matches: 4. The CDR3 contains 13 residues.

The chain links TRBV29-1 to TRBJ1-1; tentative D call: TRBD1 (5 bases). V lost 8 bases, J lost 2 bases, and 15 bases lay in between. The germline V gene encodes CDR1 SQVTM and CDR2 ANQGSEA. The CDR3 has 13 residues. CDR3 amino acids: CSPQEQVNTEAFF. CDR3 in DNA: TGCAGCCCCCAGGAACAGGTTAACACTGAAGCTTTCTTT. Full variable domain (rest looked up from reference TRBV29-1 and TRBJ1-1): SAVISQKPSRDICQRGTSLTIQCQVDSQVTMMFWYRQQPGQSLTLIATANQGSEATYESGFVIDKFPISRPNLTFSTLTVSNMSPEDSSIYLCSPQEQVNTEAFFGQGTRLTVV.

The chain uses TRBV7-2 and TRBJ1-1, with 8 bases identical to TRBD1. The CDR3 contains 15 residues. Germline CDR1 and CDR2: SGHTA and FQGNSA. V lost 5 bases to trimming and J lost 2 bases; unmatched junction nucleotides: 7. This chain's CDR3 is CASSPIPGGNTEAFF. CDR3 DNA sequence: TGTGCCAGCAGCCCCATTCCAGGGGGCAACACTGAAGCTTTCTTT. The full variable domain, its missing parts supplied by reference TRBV7-2 and TRBJ1-1, is GAGVSQSPSNKVTEKGKDVELRCDPISGHTALYWYRQSLGQGLEFLIYFQGNSAPDKSGLPSDRFSAERTGGSVSTLTIQRTQQEDSAVYLCASSPIPGGNTEAFFGQGTRLTVV.

The V and J genes are TRBV28 and TRBJ2-1; D might be TRBD1 (6 bases). Germline V gene data show CDR1 as MDHEN and CDR2 as SYDVKM. V dropped 5 bases and J dropped 0 bases, with 20 bases sitting between them. There are 18 residues in the CDR3. The CDR3 coding sequence is TGTGCCAGCAGTCTTCCATTCGCAGGGGTCAGCTCCTACAATGAGCAGTTCTTC. This sequence encodes CASSLPFAGVSSYNEQFF.

J is TRBJ1-4 and V is TRBV4-2, with 10 positions matching TRBD1. Per germline, CDR1 LGHNA and CDR2 YNFKEQ. CDR3 length: 16 residues. The junction had 2 bases not matched to a gene; V was cut back by 0 bases and J by 4 bases. CDR3 nucleotides: TGTGCCAGCAGCCAAGACGGGACAGGGGATAATGAAAAACTGTTTTTT. Translating gives CASSQDGTGDNEKLFF.

CDR3 sequence (DNA): TGCGCCAGCAGCCTACGGGGCGGGAGCTCCTACAATGAGCAGTTCTTC. Translation: CASSLRGGSSYNEQFF. The chain combines TRBV4-1 with TRBJ2-1; TRBD2 matches at 7 bases. CDR3 length: 16 amino acids. CDR1 and CDR2 (germline): MGHRA, YSYEKL. After removal of 4 bases from V and 0 bases from J, the junction contained 6 bases not matched to a gene.

The CDR3 nucleotides are TGTGCCAGCAGCCCTGGGACAGGGGATCAGCCCCAGCATTTT. It translates to CASSPGTGDQPQHF. This rearrangement joins TRBV7-9 to TRBJ1-5, with 10 bases lining up with TRBD1. The germline V gene has CDR1 SEHNR and CDR2 FQNEAQ (reference sequence). The CDR3 is 14 amino acids. The V segment lost 5 bases and the J segment 5 bases; nucleotides outside the gene matches: 3.